This T cell receptor (beta chain) is from a study of cytomegalovirus exposure and HLA in healthy donors. Study-wide results and caveats: As was reported, the classifier diagnosed cytomegalovirus status with high specificity and sensitivity. Subsequent analysis found a tendency for first-cohort TCR clusters to co-occur within the 95 to 150 validation repertoires.

Germline loops: CDR1 SGHTA, CDR2 FQGNSA. The CDR3 has 15 residues. The ends were cut back, 5 bases at V and 2 bases at J, with 12 bases in the middle. Clones were sequenced by immunoSEQ multiplex PCR, and TCRdb holds only the in-frame ones, with some missing. The data contain about 240,000 clones, around nine tenths of them seen just once; the ten biggest clones take up 2.6%. Regarding this clone: Its antigen is still unknown.

This clonotype was obtained from a man aged 18 to 29 in good health and CMV-seronegative. The sequencing sample was made of PBMCs. The genes are TRBV7-2 and TRBJ2-2, with a possible D match to TRBD2 (5 bases). CDR3 coding DNA: TGTGCCAGCAGCAGGACTGGAGCCAACACCGGGGAGCTGTTTTTT. This codes for CASSRTGANTGELFF.